These T cell receptor beta chains were read from a single sample in a study of T cell repertoires in cytomegalovirus infection. TCRdb fed the reads into MiXCR, producing one record per CDR3 protein. Of about 530,000 distinct CDR3 sequences in the sample, about 26% were seen once. The source material was PBMCs. These receptors came from a human donor in good health (CMV status not recorded). Some clones in this sample may be carry-over from other donors' samples. The CDR3 runs from the conserved cysteine through the conserved F or W. D genes are given only for firm matches. For some rows the clone size is stated as once, few or many, or as a class when expanded; others skip it.

j_call clone_size d_call v_call cdr3_nt cdr3_aa
TRBJ2-1 few . TRBV5-1 TGCGCCAGCAGCTACCGGGACACACCGTACAATGAGCAGTTCTTC CASSYRDTPYNEQFF
TRBJ2-1 few . TRBV11-3 TGTGCCAGCAGCTTCGACTCGGATGAGCAGTTCTTC CASSFDSDEQFF
TRBJ2-1 . . TRBV18 TGTGCCAGCTCACCATCGCAGGGCTCCTACAATGAGCAGTTCTTC CASSPSQGSYNEQFF
TRBJ2-5 few . TRBV18 TGTGCCAGCTCACCACCTCAGGGTCGGGAGACCCAGTACTTC CASSPPQGRETQYF
TRBJ2-2 few TRBD1 TRBV30 TGTGCCTGGGCTTGGACAGGGTTAGGGACCGGGGAGCTGTTTTTT CAWAWTGLGTGELFF
TRBJ2-3 few . TRBV7-2 TGTGCCAGCAGCTTATTTGCCCCAGTGTTAGAAGGAGATACGCAGTATTTT CASSLFAPVLEGDTQYF
TRBJ2-3 . . TRBV11-3 TGTGCCAGCACCGAGGACCTCGCAGATACGCAGTATTTT CASTEDLADTQYF
TRBJ2-2 . . TRBV7-3 TGTGCCAGCAGCTTAGACTACTACACCGGGGAGCTGTTTTTT CASSLDYYTGELFF
TRBJ2-2 . TRBD2 TRBV4-1 TGCGCCAGCAGCCAAGCACGCGGGAGGAGCGGGGAGCTGTTTTTT CASSQARGRSGELFF
TRBJ1-6 . . TRBV10-3 TGTGCCATCAGTTGGACAGCTAATTCACCCCTCCACTTT CAISWTANSPLHF
TRBJ2-7 many TRBD1 TRBV7-2 TGTGCCAGCAGCTTAGTCGGACAGGGCTACGAGCAGTACTTC CASSLVGQGYEQYF
TRBJ2-5 many . TRBV7-8 TGTGCCAGCAGCTTAGCTTATAACCAAGAGACCCAGTACTTC CASSLAYNQETQYF
TRBJ1-2 . . TRBV28 TGTGCCAGCAGTCCAACAGCGGATCCCTATGGCTACACCTTC CASSPTADPYGYTF
TRBJ2-3 . . TRBV7-9 TGTGCCAGCAGCCGACCGGTTATACTAGCTTCTCCGGATACGCAGTATTTT CASSRPVILASPDTQYF
TRBJ1-1 . . TRBV6-8 TGTGCCAGCCGACGAGGGGGTGGCACTGAAGCTTTCTTT CASRRGGGTEAFF
TRBJ2-1 many TRBD2 TRBV6-2/TRBV6-3 TGTGCCAGCAGTCCTACTAGCGGGGGGTACAATGAGCAGTTCTTC CASSPTSGGYNEQFF
TRBJ1-1 . . TRBV5-5 TGTGCCAGCAATCTTGACAGGCCAATTTTT CASNLDRPIF
TRBJ2-6 . TRBD1 TRBV29-1 TGCAGCGTTGGACAGGGGAAGGCCAACGTCCTGACTTTC CSVGQGKANVLTF
TRBJ2-1 few TRBD2 TRBV6-5 TGTGCCAGCACCCTCCGGGGGGGCCACTACGGGGATGAGCAGTTCTTC CASTLRGGHYGDEQFF
TRBJ1-1 . TRBD1 TRBV7-6 TGTGCCAGCAGTAGACAGGGTTCTGTTACTGAAGCTTTCTTT CASSRQGSVTEAFF
TRBJ1-5 few . TRBV2 TGTGCCAGCAGGTCGCGTCGGTTTAATCAGCCCCAGCATTTT CASRSRRFNQPQHF
TRBJ2-1 . TRBD1 TRBV11-3 TGTGCCAGCAGCGCAGGATCCGGGACAGGGTTTGGCAATGAGCAGTTCTTC CASSAGSGTGFGNEQFF
TRBJ2-5 . TRBD1 TRBV28 TGTGCCAGCAGTTTATCAGGGGGCGATAAGACCCAGTACTTC CASSLSGGDKTQYF
TRBJ1-2 many . TRBV7-2 TGTGCCAGCAGCTTAGGGGTTAACAGTCCGGTGGCTGGCTACACCTTC CASSLGVNSPVAGYTF
TRBJ2-1 . TRBD1 TRBV7-6 TGTGCCAGCAGCTTACTAGGGACAGGGAATGAGCAGTTCTTC CASSLLGTGNEQFF
TRBJ2-2 few . TRBV28 TGTGCCAGCAGTTTTTCTTTTGGCAGAGACACCGGGGAGCTGTTTTTT CASSFSFGRDTGELFF
TRBJ1-2 . . TRBV6-5 TGTGCCAGCAGCCCCGCAGGGGCTAACTATGGCTACACCTTC CASSPAGANYGYTF
TRBJ2-1 few . TRBV12-3/TRBV12-4 TGTGCCAGCAGTCCTTTCAGGGCTGATGAGCAGTTCTTC CASSPFRADEQFF
TRBJ1-2 once TRBD1 TRBV15 TGTGCCACCTATCCGGGACAGGGTAGCTATGGCTACACCTTC CATYPGQGSYGYTF
TRBJ2-1 . TRBD1 TRBV7-2 TGTGCCAGCAGCGGTCGGACAGGGGGCGAGGAGTTCTTC CASSGRTGGEEFF
TRBJ2-5 . TRBD2 TRBV20-1 TGCAGTGCCCGGACTAGTTCGGGACAAGAGACCCAGTACTTC CSARTSSGQETQYF
TRBJ2-7 many TRBD2 TRBV7-2 TGTGCCAGCAGCTTAGTGGCGGGAGGTAGATACGAGCAGTACTTC CASSLVAGGRYEQYF
TRBJ2-1 . . TRBV6-2/TRBV6-3 TGTGCCAGCGCCCCACACGGGTGGAGTTCATACGGTGAGCAGTTCTTC CASAPHGWSSYGEQFF
TRBJ2-1 . TRBD2 TRBV7-3 TGTGCCAGCAGCCCAAGGCCCGGGACTAGCGGGAATGAGCAGTTCTTC CASSPRPGTSGNEQFF
TRBJ1-1 . . TRBV5-1 TGCGCCAGCAGCTTGGAGACCCCGAGGAGAACTGAAGCTTTCTTT CASSLETPRRTEAFF
TRBJ2-3 many TRBD2 TRBV5-8 TGTGCCAGCAGCTTGGAAGCGGGAGGGCCCCTTGTCACAGATACGCAGTATTTT CASSLEAGGPLVTDTQYF
TRBJ2-1 few . TRBV28 TGTGCCAGCGGTCGGCTGGGGAATGAGCAGTTCTTC CASGRLGNEQFF
TRBJ2-5 . . TRBV5-4 TGTGCCAGCAGCCCAGGGACTGATCAAGAGACCCAGTACTTC CASSPGTDQETQYF
TRBJ1-2 . . TRBV6-1 TGTGCCAGCAGTGTTACGGAGTATGGCTACACCTTC CASSVTEYGYTF
TRBJ1-2 many TRBD1 TRBV12-3/TRBV12-4 TGTGCCAGCAGTTTCGCACAGGGGGTTAACTATGGCTACACCTTC CASSFAQGVNYGYTF
TRBJ2-2 . . TRBV12-3/TRBV12-4 TGTGCCAGCAGTTTATGGGGAGGGGGCGAACTGGCCGGGGAGCTGTTTTTT CASSLWGGGELAGELFF
TRBJ2-3 few TRBD2 TRBV19 TGTGCCAGTAGTATATTTCAGCGGGGCGACGATACGCAGTATTTT CASSIFQRGDDTQYF
TRBJ1-2 . TRBD1 TRBV6-6 TGTGCCAGCAGTCCCCCTAAGCCATGGACAGGGGACTTTGGCTACACCTTC CASSPPKPWTGDFGYTF
TRBJ1-5 . . TRBV6-6 TGTGCCAGCAGTTACGGTGCGCTAAATCAGCCCCAGCATTTT CASSYGALNQPQHF
TRBJ1-2 few . TRBV27 TGTGCCAGCAGTTTATCGCGGTGGGACACGGTCCGGGAGGGCTACACCTTC CASSLSRWDTVREGYTF
TRBJ2-1 few TRBD1 TRBV6-6 TGTGCCAGCAGCGTGACAGGGGTTGGCTACAATGAGCAGTTCTTC CASSVTGVGYNEQFF
TRBJ2-4 few TRBD1 TRBV12-3/TRBV12-4 TGTGCCAGCAGCCCTAACAGGGGGCGGTTGGGGTACATTCAGTACTTC CASSPNRGRLGYIQYF
TRBJ2-7 . TRBD2 TRBV12-3/TRBV12-4 TGTGCCAGCAGACCCGGACTAGCGCCCGACTACGAGCAGTACTTC CASRPGLAPDYEQYF
TRBJ2-1 . . TRBV2 TGTGCCAGCAGTGAGTCTGGAGACCATGAGCAGTTCTTC CASSESGDHEQFF
TRBJ1-1 . TRBD1 TRBV18 TGTGCCAGCTCACCCAATCAGGGGGCGGAAGCTTTCTTT CASSPNQGAEAFF
TRBJ2-3 many . TRBV7-2 TGTGCCAGCAGCGTTAGTGTGACAGATACGCAGTATTTT CASSVSVTDTQYF
TRBJ2-2 few . TRBV5-4 TGTGCCAGCAGCTTGGAACAACTTAACACCGGGGAGCTGTTTTTT CASSLEQLNTGELFF
TRBJ1-5 . . TRBV28 TGTGCCAGCAGTTTGGAGGGGCTGAATCAGCCCCAGCATTTT CASSLEGLNQPQHF
TRBJ1-3 . . TRBV18 TGTGCCAGCTCACCGCCGATCGTCGGCAGGGGAGGAAACACCATATATTTT CASSPPIVGRGGNTIYF
TRBJ2-2 many TRBD2 TRBV7-2 TGTGCCAGCAGCTTTGGGACTAGCGGTACCGGGGAGCTGTTTTTT CASSFGTSGTGELFF